What follows describes a single TCR beta chain. The data originate from a study of long-term antiretroviral therapy in people with HIV. Germline-derived CDR1 and CDR2 are MDHEN and SYDVKM. V gave up 6 bases and J gave up 9 bases, with 18 bases separating them. The CDR3 extends over 14 amino acids. Survey-level immunoSEQ v3.0 assays were run. The protocol was immunoSEQ multiplex PCR, while the TCRdb copy is restricted to in-frame clones and leaves out a portion. The sample comprises about 15,000 clones, about 88% of which are singletons, and roughly 7.7% rests with the top ten. The V and J genes are TRBV28 and TRBJ2-1; TRBD1 or TRBD2 may be the D gene (5 bases each). This TCR derives from a man in his late teens or twenties with HIV. Sequencing used unsorted PBMCs, obtained 0.1 years after starting antiretroviral therapy. The CDR3 nucleotides read TGTGCCAGCAGCGAACCCCCCGCAGGGAGTGAGCAGTTCTTC. Translating gives CASSEPPAGSEQFF.